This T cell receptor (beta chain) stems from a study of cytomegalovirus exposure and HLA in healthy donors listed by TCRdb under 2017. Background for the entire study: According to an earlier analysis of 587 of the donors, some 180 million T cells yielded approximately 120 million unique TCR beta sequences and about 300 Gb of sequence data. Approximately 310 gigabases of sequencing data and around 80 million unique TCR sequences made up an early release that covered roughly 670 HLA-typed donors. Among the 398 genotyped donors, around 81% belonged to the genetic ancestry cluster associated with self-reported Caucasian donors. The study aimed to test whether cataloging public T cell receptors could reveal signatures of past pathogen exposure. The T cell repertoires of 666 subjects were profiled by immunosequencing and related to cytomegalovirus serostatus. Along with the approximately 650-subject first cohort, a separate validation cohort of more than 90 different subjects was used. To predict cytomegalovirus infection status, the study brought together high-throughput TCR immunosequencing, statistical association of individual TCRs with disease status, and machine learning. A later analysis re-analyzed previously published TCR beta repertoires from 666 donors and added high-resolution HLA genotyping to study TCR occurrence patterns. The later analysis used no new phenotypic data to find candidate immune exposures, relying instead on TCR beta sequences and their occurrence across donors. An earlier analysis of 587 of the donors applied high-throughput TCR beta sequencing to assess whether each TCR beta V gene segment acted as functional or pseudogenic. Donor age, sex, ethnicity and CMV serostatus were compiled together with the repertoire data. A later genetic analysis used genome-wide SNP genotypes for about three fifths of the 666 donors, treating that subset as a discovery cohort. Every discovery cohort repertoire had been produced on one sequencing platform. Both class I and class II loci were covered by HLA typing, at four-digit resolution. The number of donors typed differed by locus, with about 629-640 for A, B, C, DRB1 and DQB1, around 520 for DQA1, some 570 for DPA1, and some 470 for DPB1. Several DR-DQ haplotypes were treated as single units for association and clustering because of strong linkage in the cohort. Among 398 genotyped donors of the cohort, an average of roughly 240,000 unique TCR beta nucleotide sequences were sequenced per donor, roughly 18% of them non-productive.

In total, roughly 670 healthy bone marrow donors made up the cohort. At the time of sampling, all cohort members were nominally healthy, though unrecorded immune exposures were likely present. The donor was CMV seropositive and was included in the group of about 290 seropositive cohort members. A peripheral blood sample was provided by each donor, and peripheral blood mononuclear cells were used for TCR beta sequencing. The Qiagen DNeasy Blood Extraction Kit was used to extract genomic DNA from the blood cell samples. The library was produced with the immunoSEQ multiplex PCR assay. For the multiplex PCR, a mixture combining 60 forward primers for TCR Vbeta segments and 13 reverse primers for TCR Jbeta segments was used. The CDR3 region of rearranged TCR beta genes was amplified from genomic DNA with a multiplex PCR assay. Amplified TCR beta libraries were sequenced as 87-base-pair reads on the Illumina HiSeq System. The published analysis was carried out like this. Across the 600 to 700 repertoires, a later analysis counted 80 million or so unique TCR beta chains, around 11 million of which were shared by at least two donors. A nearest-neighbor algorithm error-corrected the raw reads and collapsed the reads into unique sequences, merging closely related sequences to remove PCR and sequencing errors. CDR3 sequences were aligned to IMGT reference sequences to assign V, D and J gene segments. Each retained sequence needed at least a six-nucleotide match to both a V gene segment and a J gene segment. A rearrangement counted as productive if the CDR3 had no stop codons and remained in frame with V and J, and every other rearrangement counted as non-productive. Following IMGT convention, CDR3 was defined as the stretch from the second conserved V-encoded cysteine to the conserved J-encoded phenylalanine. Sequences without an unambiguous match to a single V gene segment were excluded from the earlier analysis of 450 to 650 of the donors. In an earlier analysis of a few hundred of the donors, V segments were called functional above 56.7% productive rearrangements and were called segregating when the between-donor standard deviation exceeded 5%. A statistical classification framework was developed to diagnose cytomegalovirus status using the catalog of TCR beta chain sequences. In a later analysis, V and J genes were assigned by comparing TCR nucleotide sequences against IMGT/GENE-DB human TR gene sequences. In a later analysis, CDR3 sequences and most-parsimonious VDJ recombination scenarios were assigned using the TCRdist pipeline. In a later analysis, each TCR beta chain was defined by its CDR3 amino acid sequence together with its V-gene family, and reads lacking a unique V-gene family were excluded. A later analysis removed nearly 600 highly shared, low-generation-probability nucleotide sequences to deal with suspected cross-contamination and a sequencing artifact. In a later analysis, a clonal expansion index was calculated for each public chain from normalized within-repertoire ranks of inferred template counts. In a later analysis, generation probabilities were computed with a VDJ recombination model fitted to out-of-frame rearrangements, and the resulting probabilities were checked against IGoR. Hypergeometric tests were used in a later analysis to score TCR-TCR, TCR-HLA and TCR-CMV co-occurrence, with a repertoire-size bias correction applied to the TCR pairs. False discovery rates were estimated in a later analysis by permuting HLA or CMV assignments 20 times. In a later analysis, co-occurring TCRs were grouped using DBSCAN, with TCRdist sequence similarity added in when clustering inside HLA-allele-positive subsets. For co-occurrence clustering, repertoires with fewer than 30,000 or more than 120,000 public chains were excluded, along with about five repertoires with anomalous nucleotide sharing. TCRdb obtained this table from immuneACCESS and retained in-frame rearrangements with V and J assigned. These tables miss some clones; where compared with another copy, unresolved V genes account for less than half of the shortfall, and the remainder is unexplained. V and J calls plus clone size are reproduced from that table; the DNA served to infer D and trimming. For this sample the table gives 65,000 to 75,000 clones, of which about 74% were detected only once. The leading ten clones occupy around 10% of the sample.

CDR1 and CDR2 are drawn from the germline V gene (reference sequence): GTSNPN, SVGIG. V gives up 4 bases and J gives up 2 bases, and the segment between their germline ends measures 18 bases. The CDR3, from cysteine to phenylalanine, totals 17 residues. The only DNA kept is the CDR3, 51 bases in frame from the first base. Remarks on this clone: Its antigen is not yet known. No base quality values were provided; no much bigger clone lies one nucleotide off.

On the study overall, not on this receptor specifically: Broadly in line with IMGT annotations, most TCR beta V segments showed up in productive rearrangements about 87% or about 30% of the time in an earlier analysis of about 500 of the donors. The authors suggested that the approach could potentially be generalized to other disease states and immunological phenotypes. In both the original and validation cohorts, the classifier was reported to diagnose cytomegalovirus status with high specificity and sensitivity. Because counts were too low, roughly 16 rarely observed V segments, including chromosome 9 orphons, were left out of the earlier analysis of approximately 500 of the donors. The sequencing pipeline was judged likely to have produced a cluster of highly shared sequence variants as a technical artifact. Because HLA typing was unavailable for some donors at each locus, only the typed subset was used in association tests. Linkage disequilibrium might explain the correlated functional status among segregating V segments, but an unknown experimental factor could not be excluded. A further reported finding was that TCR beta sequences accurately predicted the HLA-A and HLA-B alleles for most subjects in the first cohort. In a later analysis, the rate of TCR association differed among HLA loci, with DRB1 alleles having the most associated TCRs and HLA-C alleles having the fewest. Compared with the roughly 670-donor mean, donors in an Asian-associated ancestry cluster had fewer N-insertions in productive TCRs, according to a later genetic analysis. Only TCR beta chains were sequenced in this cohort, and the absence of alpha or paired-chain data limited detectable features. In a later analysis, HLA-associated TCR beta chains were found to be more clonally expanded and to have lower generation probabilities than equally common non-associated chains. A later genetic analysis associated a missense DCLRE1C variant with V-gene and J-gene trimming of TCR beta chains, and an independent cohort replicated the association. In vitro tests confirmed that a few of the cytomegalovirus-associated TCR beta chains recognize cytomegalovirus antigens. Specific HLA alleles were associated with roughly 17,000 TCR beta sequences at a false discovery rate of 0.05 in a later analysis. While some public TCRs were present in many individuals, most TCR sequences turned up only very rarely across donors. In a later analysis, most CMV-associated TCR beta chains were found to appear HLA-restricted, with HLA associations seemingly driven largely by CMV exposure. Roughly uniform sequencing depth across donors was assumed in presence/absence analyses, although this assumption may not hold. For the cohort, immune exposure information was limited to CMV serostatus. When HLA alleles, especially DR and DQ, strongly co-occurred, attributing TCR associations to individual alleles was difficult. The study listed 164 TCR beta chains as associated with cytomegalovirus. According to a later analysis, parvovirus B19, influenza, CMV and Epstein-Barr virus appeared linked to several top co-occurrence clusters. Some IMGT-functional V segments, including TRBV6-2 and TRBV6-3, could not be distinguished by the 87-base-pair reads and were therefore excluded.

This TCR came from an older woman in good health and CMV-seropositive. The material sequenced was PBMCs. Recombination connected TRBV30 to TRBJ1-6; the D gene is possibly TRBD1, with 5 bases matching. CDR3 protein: CAWKGVGGVPYNSPLHF. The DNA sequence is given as TGTGCCTGGAAGGGTGTGGGGGGAGTCCCCTATAATTCACCCCTCCACTTT.